This TCR beta chain comes out of a study of T cell responses to AZD1222 COVID-19 vaccine. Findings of the study overall: Among the donors, most were white British and more were female, and clonal diversity was possibly underestimated. Of the AZD1222 recipients, only 5 or 6 were seropositive at baseline. Vaccine-associated CD4 TCRs ranged over spike, dominating at 160-218 and 743-854.

Details on this clone: The antigen remains unidentified.

Generated by immunoSEQ multiplex PCR, the TCRdb table keeps only in-frame clones and is missing some. This repertoire shows 110,000 or so clones, around 88% found once; its top ten account for approximately 6.4%. CDR1 is SGHRS, CDR2 YFSETQ, per germline. The CDR3 is 15 residues long. V lost 6 bases and J lost 0, with 10 bases in between. The clonotype comes from an adult who received the AZD1222 COVID-19 vaccine. Material: peripheral blood, obtained 28 days after the second AZD1222 dose. The chain couples TRBV5-1 to TRBJ2-6; D is possibly TRBD1 (5 bases). The CDR3, as DNA: TGCGCCAGCAAACCCGACAGCTCTGGGGCCAACGTCCTGACTTTC. Its translation: CASKPDSSGANVLTF.